Given below is one T cell receptor (beta chain) in context. These data originate in a study of type 1 regulatory T cells. Study-level background: An in vitro protocol generated T-allo10, a Tr1-enriched, alloantigen-specific CD4 T cell product.

The V end lost 1 base, the J end lost 1 base, and 7 bases lay between the germline ends. The CDR3 is 14 amino acids. MiXCR, applied by TCRdb to the reads, yields one record per CDR3 protein. The sample carries about 100,000 distinct CDR3 sequences, less than 40% recorded once. This chain uses TRBV12-3 or TRBV12-4 with TRBJ1-1; unclear D gene. Sequencing was done on a sample of CD4+ T cells, either the whole sample or a sorted fraction (not recorded which). The sequence was collected from a human donor in good health. CDR3 nucleotide sequence: TGTGCCAGCAGTTTAGAATGGGAGAACACTGAAGCTTTCTTT. This encodes CASSLEWENTEAFF.